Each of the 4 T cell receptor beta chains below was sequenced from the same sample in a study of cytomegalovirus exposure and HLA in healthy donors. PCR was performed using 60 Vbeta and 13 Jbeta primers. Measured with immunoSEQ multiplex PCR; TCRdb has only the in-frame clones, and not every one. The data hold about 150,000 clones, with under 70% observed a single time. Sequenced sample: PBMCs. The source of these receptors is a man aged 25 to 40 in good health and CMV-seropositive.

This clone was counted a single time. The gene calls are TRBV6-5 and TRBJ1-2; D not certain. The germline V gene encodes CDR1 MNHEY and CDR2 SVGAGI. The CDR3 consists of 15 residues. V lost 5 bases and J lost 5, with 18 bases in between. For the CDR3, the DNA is TGTGCCAGCAGTCCCCGTGGAGACTCGGGATATGGCTACACCTTC. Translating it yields CASSPRGDSGYGYTF.

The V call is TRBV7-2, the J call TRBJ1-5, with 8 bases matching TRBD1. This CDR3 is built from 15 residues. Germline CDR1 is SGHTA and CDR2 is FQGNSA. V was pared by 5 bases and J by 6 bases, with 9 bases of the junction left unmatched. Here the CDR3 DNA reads TGTGCCAGCAGCGCGAAACAGGGGGAGGGTCAGCCCCAGCATTTT. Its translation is CASSAKQGEGQPQHF.

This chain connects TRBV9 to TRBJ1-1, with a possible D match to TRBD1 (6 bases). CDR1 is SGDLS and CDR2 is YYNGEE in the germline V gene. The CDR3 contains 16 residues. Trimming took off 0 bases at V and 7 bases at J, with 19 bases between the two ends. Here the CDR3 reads CASSVAGRGADSEAFF. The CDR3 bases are TGTGCCAGCAGCGTAGCGGGGAGGGGGGCGGACAGTGAAGCTTTCTTT.

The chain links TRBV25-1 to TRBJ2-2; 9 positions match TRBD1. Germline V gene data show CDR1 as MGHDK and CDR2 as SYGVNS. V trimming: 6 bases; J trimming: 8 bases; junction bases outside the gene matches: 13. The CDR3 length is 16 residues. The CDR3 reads CASSPAGTGRSGELFF. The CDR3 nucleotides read TGTGCCAGCAGCCCCGCCGGGACAGGGAGAAGTGGGGAGCTGTTTTTT.